This T cell receptor (beta chain) was recovered during a study of T-cell reconstitution after alpha-beta-depleted transplantation in children. Preparing the TCRbeta library involved the use of unique molecular identifiers. TCRdb processed the PCR reads anew with MiXCR; each CDR3 protein has one entry. The sample has 420,000 or so distinct CDR3 sequences; 11% are singletons. Trimming cost V 6 bases and J 3 bases, with 15 bases left between them. This CDR3 is 15 amino acids long. Germline lookup yields CDR1 WSHSY and CDR2 SAAADI. The specimen was PBMCs from the stem cell graft donor, collected from the stem cell graft. The genes are TRBV10-2 and TRBJ2-1; D ambiguous. The sequence derives from a human donor who donated a stem cell graft to a child with acute myeloid leukemia. Written as DNA, the CDR3 is TGCGCCAGCAGCCTGGGCGTTCCCCTCTACAATGAGCAGTTCTTC. Protein: CASSLGVPLYNEQFF.